One and the same sample provided the 14 T cell receptor beta chains below, sequenced in a study of cytomegalovirus exposure and HLA in healthy donors. The study ran its PCR with 60 Vbeta and 13 Jbeta primers. The data were produced by immunoSEQ multiplex PCR, yet TCRdb's version contains in-frame clones alone and is incomplete. The table records around 120,000 clones, around 80% of them present only once. Sample: PBMCs. These receptor sequences come from a boy aged 2 to 9 in good health and CMV-seronegative.

The rearrangement links TRBV29-1 to TRBJ1-3; D perhaps matches TRBD1 (5 bases). The germline V gene has CDR1 SQVTM and CDR2 ANQGSEA. V lost 6 bases to trimming and J lost 3 bases, with 12 bases between them. The CDR3 runs to 13 residues. CDR3: CSVSPGNGNTIYF. In DNA, the CDR3 is TGCAGCGTGTCCCCAGGGAATGGAAACACCATATATTTT.

V gene TRBV19 combines with J gene TRBJ2-4; possible D gene TRBD1, 6 bases. Per germline, CDR1 LNHDA and CDR2 SQIVND (reference sequence). The CDR3 loop spans 14 amino acids. V was cut by 8 bases and J by 3 bases, with 14 bases left in between. CDR3 amino acids: CASGGQIFKNIQYF. CDR3 DNA: TGTGCCAGTGGGGGCCAGATCTTCAAAAACATTCAGTACTTC.

The chain has TRBV6-7 and TRBJ2-7, with TRBD1 matching over 8 bases. TRBV6-7 is given ORF status, its function remaining uncertain. V gave up 8 bases and J gave up 3 bases; unmatched junction bases: 9. The CDR3 runs 14 residues. The CDR3 spells CASGPSGGGYEQYF. The CDR3 nucleotides read TGTGCCAGCGGGCCGTCAGGGGGCGGCTACGAGCAGTACTTC.

The chain is built from TRBV5-6 and TRBJ2-5, with D perhaps TRBD2 (6 bases). Germline V gene lookup returns CDR1 SGHDT and CDR2 YYEEEE. The CDR3 length is 14 residues. The ends were cut back, 2 bases at V and 2 bases at J, with 10 bases in the middle. The CDR3 DNA sequence: TGTGCCAGCAGCTTTGCGCGGGGTCAAGAGACCCAGTACTTC. Its protein is CASSFARGQETQYF.

The count of this clone is one. This chain joins TRBV9 and TRBJ2-4; D is perhaps TRBD2 (6 bases). The CDR3 covers 16 residues. The V and J ends lost 4 bases and 1 base respectively, with 15 bases between them. CDR1 and CDR2 from the germline V gene are SGDLS and YYNGEE. In DNA, the CDR3 is TGTGCCAGCAGCCAGGAGGGTCGGTGGGCCAAAAACATTCAGTACTTC. Its translation is CASSQEGRWAKNIQYF.

The rearrangement uses TRBV18 and TRBJ2-1, with 7 bases identical to TRBD1. Germline loops: CDR1 KGHSH, CDR2 LQKENI. The junction had 2 bases not matched to a gene; V was cut back by 3 bases and J by 0 bases. The CDR3 length is 15 residues. The CDR3 protein is CASSPTGSSYNEQFF. CDR3 coding DNA: TGTGCCAGCTCACCGACAGGGAGCTCCTACAATGAGCAGTTCTTC.

This clone was seen once. J is TRBJ2-2 and V is TRBV19, with 11 bases lining up with TRBD1. CDR1 LNHDA and CDR2 SQIVND come from the germline V gene (reference sequence). Trimming at V came to 6 bases and at J to 6 bases, leaving 6 bases not matched to a gene. The CDR3 covers 15 residues. The CDR3 here is CASSRPGQGAGELFF. In nucleotides, the CDR3 is TGTGCCAGTAGCCGCCCGGGACAGGGGGCCGGGGAGCTGTTTTTT.

This clone is a singleton in its sample. This chain uses TRBV7-2 with TRBJ2-2; no definite D call. Per germline, CDR1 SGHTA and CDR2 FQGNSA. The CDR3 extends over 15 amino acids. V dropped 0 bases and J dropped 1 base, with 6 bases sitting between them. CDR3 bases: TGTGCCAGCAGCTTAGCGAGTTTGAACACCGGGGAGCTGTTTTTT. Protein sequence: CASSLASLNTGELFF.

The rearrangement joins TRBV5-1 to TRBJ2-3; 10 nucleotides agree with TRBD1. Trimming took 5 bases from V and 6 from J; bases not matched to a gene: 6. This CDR3 comprises 14 residues. CDR1 SGHRS and CDR2 YFSETQ come from the germline V gene. CDR3 bases: TGCGCCAGCAGGGGACAGGGGTTCGAGGATACGCAGTATTTT. Protein sequence: CASRGQGFEDTQYF. Full variable domain (missing parts from reference TRBV5-1 and TRBJ2-3): KAGVTQTPRYLIKTRGQQVTLSCSPISGHRSVSWYQQTPGQGLQFLFEYFSETQRNKGNFPGRFSGRQFSNSRSEMNVSTLELGDSALYLCASRGQGFEDTQYFGPGTRLTVL.

This chain joins TRBV7-9 and TRBJ2-7; 11 bases line up with TRBD1. Trimming at V came to 1 base and at J to 0 bases, leaving 5 bases not matched to a gene. This CDR3 comprises 17 residues. In germline, CDR1 is SEHNR, CDR2 FQNEAQ (reference sequence). The CDR3 DNA reads TGTGCCAGCAGCTTAGGGACAGGGGGCGCGGGCTCCTACGAGCAGTACTTC. Amino acid sequence: CASSLGTGGAGSYEQYF.

This chain joins TRBV13 and TRBJ2-3; 8 bases agree with TRBD2. The V gene end was trimmed by 4 bases and the J gene end by 5 bases; junction bases not matched to a gene: 14. The CDR3 length is 17 residues. Germline lookup yields CDR1 PRHDT and CDR2 FYEKMQ (reference sequence). The CDR3 reads CASSSTERGFGGDTQYF. For the CDR3, the DNA is TGTGCCAGCAGCTCCACAGAGCGGGGGTTTGGGGGAGATACGCAGTATTTT.

The count of this clone is one. The chain has TRBV13 and TRBJ2-7; 8 nucleotides align to TRBD1. The V and J ends lost 1 base and 2 bases, in that order; junction bases with no gene match: 1. Germline V lookup: CDR1 PRHDT, CDR2 FYEKMQ (reference sequence). The CDR3 is 14 residues long. CDR3: CASSLEQGAYEQYF. CDR3 in DNA: TGTGCCAGCAGCTTAGAACAGGGGGCCTACGAGCAGTACTTC.

This chain joins TRBV4-2 and TRBJ1-5; no reliable D call. From germline, CDR1 is LGHNA and CDR2 YNFKEQ. The V gene lost 1 base and the J gene lost 5 bases, with 12 bases spanning the gap. The CDR3 spans 15 residues. The CDR3 region has the DNA TGTGCCAGCAGCCAAGGTAGGAGAACCGATCAGCCCCAGCATTTT. Residues: CASSQGRRTDQPQHF.

The chain links TRBV6-5 to TRBJ1-3; D is unresolved. This CDR3 comprises 15 residues. V was shortened by 2 bases and J by 1 base, with 9 bases between the two germline ends. Germline assignment: CDR1 MNHEY and CDR2 SVGAGI. The CDR3 reads CASSYEGGSGNTIYF. DNA of the CDR3: TGTGCCAGCAGTTACGAGGGAGGTTCTGGAAACACCATATATTTT.